This TCR beta chain originates from a study of early T cells in non-severe SARS-CoV-2 infection. Trimming removed 4 bases from V and 2 bases from J; junction bases left unmatched: 5. The germline V gene has CDR1 PRHDT and CDR2 FYEKMQ (reference sequence). This CDR3 spans 16 amino acids. TCRdb used MiXCR to reprocess the 5' RACE reads, holding one entry per CDR3 protein. The table includes tens of thousands of distinct CDR3 sequences, around 15% detected once. This clonotype was seen a few times. The source material was whole blood. This chain connects TRBV13 to TRBJ2-1, with 10 nucleotides matching TRBD2. This clonotype was obtained from an adult who was a healthcare worker with PCR-confirmed SARS-CoV-2 infection or an uninfected control (not recorded which). CDR3 DNA: TGTGCCAGCAGCTACGACAGCGGGAGGGCCTACAATGAGCAGTTCTTC. It specifies CASSYDSGRAYNEQFF.